This TCR beta chain was observed in a study of blood T cell repertoires in COVID-19. Study information: Samples of COVID-19 (acute and convalescent) were obtained from the United States, Italy and Spain. T cells, B-cell-depleted T cells, or PBMCs provided the cDNA or gDNA that served as material.

In the authors' methods: Reference gene primer amplification yielded estimated nucleated cell counts. Here immunoSEQ multiplex PCR was the method, and the copy in TCRdb shows in-frame clones only, minus some. V and J calls plus clone size are reproduced from that table; the DNA served to infer D and trimming. This sample has about 45,000 clones, with roughly nine tenths found just once. This TCR came from a middle-aged man with COVID-19, enrolled during active disease. The material sequenced was peripheral blood.

In nucleotides, the CDR3 is TGTGCCAGCAGTAGAACAGGTACCCACGAGCAGTACTTC. This gives the protein CASSRTGTHEQYF. This rearrangement joins TRBV6-5 to TRBJ2-7; weak D call: TRBD1 (5 bases). Germline V CDR1 and CDR2: MNHEY, SVGAGI. Trimming cost V 5 bases and J 5 bases, with 13 bases left between them. The CDR3 is 13 residues long.